This TCR beta chain is drawn from a study of OX40 agonist ivuxolimab in advanced cancers. Study information: The dose of intravenous ivuxolimab that patients received every 2 weeks ranged from 0.01 to 10 mg/kg.

Germline V lookup: CDR1 MNHNS, CDR2 SASEGT. Trimming left V 4 bases short and J 2 bases short, with 2 bases between. This CDR3 has 11 amino acids. Libraries were prepared by immunoSEQ multiplex PCR; TCRdb keeps only in-frame clonotypes and omits some of them. Among 35,000 to 45,000 clones listed, 60% to 85% were seen once. The chain links TRBV6-1 to TRBJ1-2; D uncertain. The sequence derives from an adult with an advanced solid tumor such as melanoma, head and neck, liver or kidney cancer. Source: CD4+ or CD8+ T cells sorted from blood, taken in a trial of the OX40 agonist ivuxolimab. CDR3 DNA: TGTGCCAGCAGTGGAAACTATGGCTACACCTTC. The encoded protein is CASSGNYGYTF.